The 20 T cell receptor beta chains below come from one sample, sequenced in a study of blood T cell repertoires in COVID-19. Only in-frame clones appear in the TCRdb table, and some are missing; sequencing was by immunoSEQ multiplex PCR. This table holds roughly 410,000 clones, roughly 90% found once. The sample comprised peripheral blood. The source is a man aged 40-50 years with acute or convalescent COVID-19.

V gene TRBV28 combines with J gene TRBJ2-3; the match to TRBD1 covers 10 bases. Germline CDR1 reads MDHEN; CDR2 reads SYDVKM. The V and J ends lost 5 bases and 5 bases, in that order; junction bases with no gene match: 7. CDR3 size: 15 residues. CDR3 DNA sequence: TGTGCCAGCAGTACCGGGACAGGGGTTATAGATACGCAGTATTTT. The encoded protein is CASSTGTGVIDTQYF.

The chain carries TRBV9 and TRBJ1-6; D gene unclear. V was shortened by 7 bases and J by 5 bases, with 7 bases between the two germline ends. This CDR3 comprises 12 residues. Germline V gives CDR1 SGDLS, CDR2 YYNGEE. The CDR3 region has the DNA TGTGCCAGCGGGCCAAATAATTCACCCCTCCACTTT. Amino acid sequence: CASGPNNSPLHF.

This clone has only one observation. V is TRBV29-1 and J is TRBJ2-4; 7 bases are shared with TRBD2. The V and J ends lost 3 bases and 6 bases, in that order; junction bases with no gene match: 5. Germline values: CDR1 SQVTM, CDR2 ANQGSEA. The CDR3 covers 13 residues. CDR3: CSVELSGVNIQYF. In DNA, the CDR3 is TGCAGCGTTGAGTTAAGCGGGGTAAACATTCAGTACTTC.

The gene calls are TRBV6-2 or TRBV6-3 and TRBJ1-1, with D possibly matching TRBD1 (6 bases). Trimming took off 4 bases at V and 4 bases at J, with 22 bases between the two ends. Per the germline V gene, CDR1 is MNHEY and CDR2 is SVGEGT. The CDR3 consists of 17 residues. The CDR3 bases are TGTGCCAGCAGTTCCCTGGGACACCTCGCCCCTGGCACTGAAGCTTTCTTT. Translation gives CASSSLGHLAPGTEAFF.

The rearrangement links TRBV15 to TRBJ2-3; D gene unclear. The CDR3 spans 14 residues. Deletions cut 2 bases from V and 0 bases from J, with 6 bases between. CDR1 and CDR2 (germline): LNHNV, YYDKDF (reference sequence). CDR3 in DNA: TGTGCCACCAGCAGAATAACTAGCACAGATACGCAGTATTTT. Translating gives CATSRITSTDTQYF.

The rearrangement links TRBV2 to TRBJ2-1, with 14 positions matching TRBD2. The CDR3 has 15 amino acids. The V gene end was trimmed by 6 bases and the J gene end by 6 bases; junction bases not matched to a gene: 4. Germline V gene data show CDR1 as SNHLY and CDR2 as FYNNEI. CDR3 nucleotide sequence: TGTGCCAGCAGGACTAGCGGGGGGGCCCTCAATGAGCAGTTCTTC. This encodes CASRTSGGALNEQFF.

The genes are TRBV14 and TRBJ1-2, with no clear D. Trimming stripped 0 bases from V and 0 bases from J, with 8 bases between. This CDR3 comprises 15 residues. Per the germline V gene, CDR1 is SGHDN and CDR2 is FVKESK. CDR3 nucleotide sequence: TGTGCCAGCAGCCAAGATTTAACAGCTAACTATGGCTACACCTTC. This sequence encodes CASSQDLTANYGYTF.

Regarding this clone: A much bigger clone sits one base away, suggesting this may be a read error. V is TRBV12-3 or TRBV12-4 and J is TRBJ2-3; D not resolved. This CDR3 has 13 residues. The V end lost 1 base, the J end lost 2 bases, and 4 bases lay between the germline ends. CDR3 sequence reads: CASSLGATDTQYF. The CDR3 DNA is TGTGCCAGCAGTTTAGGGGCCACAGATACGCAGTATTTT.

V gene TRBV7-9 combines with J gene TRBJ1-2; D is perhaps TRBD1 (6 bases). V shed 5 bases and J shed 6 bases, with 16 bases lying between them. Germline V gene sequence: CDR1 SEHNR, CDR2 FQNEAQ (reference sequence). This CDR3 has 14 amino acids. The DNA for the CDR3 is TGTGCCAGCAGCCCGAGAAGGACAGTCCATGGCTACACCTTC. This sequence encodes CASSPRRTVHGYTF.

The chain has TRBV6-5 and TRBJ1-2; no clear D gene. Trimming removed 4 bases from V and 4 bases from J, with 10 bases in between. The length of the CDR3 is 13 residues. Germline V gene sequence: CDR1 MNHEY, CDR2 SVGAGI. CDR3: CASSSRGGYGYTF. In nucleotides, the CDR3 is TGTGCCAGCAGTTCCCGGGGAGGCTATGGCTACACCTTC.

J is TRBJ2-5 and V is TRBV14; 9 positions agree with TRBD1. The J segment lost 2 bases and the V segment lost 4 bases, leaving 2 bases of the junction unmatched. The germline V gene encodes CDR1 SGHDN and CDR2 FVKESK. CDR3 length equals 14 residues. CDR3 in amino acids: CASSRDREQETQYF. The CDR3 DNA reads TGTGCCAGCAGCCGGGACAGGGAACAAGAGACCCAGTACTTC.

The chain has TRBV5-4 and TRBJ2-7; 7 bases map to TRBD1. The germline CDR1 and CDR2 sequences are SGHNT and YYREEE (reference sequence). This CDR3 is 13 amino acids long. V lost 4 bases to trimming and J lost 2 bases; unmatched junction nucleotides: 3. This chain's CDR3 is CASSRDSAYEQYF. The CDR3 region has the DNA TGTGCCAGCAGCCGGGACAGCGCCTACGAGCAGTACTTC.

This clone has just a few counts. The J gene is TRBJ1-1, the V gene TRBV30; maybe TRBD1 (5 bases). The CDR3 consists of 15 residues. With 0 bases removed from V and 0 bases from J, the gap between germline ends came to 11 bases. Germline CDR1 and CDR2: GTSNPN and SVGIG (reference sequence). This CDR3 reads CAWSVGHTMNTEAFF. CDR3 sequence (DNA): TGTGCCTGGAGTGTCGGACACACAATGAACACTGAAGCTTTCTTT.

As concerns this clone: This same CDR3 is encoded by further DNA sequences in the sample. The chain employs TRBV27 and TRBJ2-7, with 9 bases fitting TRBD1. Losses at the gene ends were 5 bases for V and 1 base for J; bases not matched to a gene: 3. The CDR3 is 14 amino acids. Germline V gene sequence: CDR1 MNHEY, CDR2 SMNVEV (reference sequence). CDR3 sequence reads: CASSLGQGSYEQYF. The CDR3 nucleotides read TGTGCCAGCAGTCTCGGACAGGGGTCCTACGAGCAGTACTTC.

This chain connects TRBV10-3 to TRBJ2-5, with 8 bases lining up with TRBD2. The CDR3 runs 15 residues. The germline V gene has CDR1 ENHRY and CDR2 SYGVKD. CDR3 sequence reads: CATWAGGGLQETQYF. As DNA, the CDR3 is TGTGCGACGTGGGCGGGCGGGGGGCTCCAAGAGACCCAGTACTTC.

Points on this clone: The same CDR3 arises from other DNA sequences in this sample as well. V and J are TRBV2 and TRBJ1-2; D is unclear. The CDR3 is 12 residues long. Germline V CDR1 and CDR2: SNHLY, FYNNEI. The germline V and J ends were trimmed by 4 bases and 5 bases, with 8 bases remaining between them. CDR3 nucleotides: TGTGCCAGCAGTGGGACTCGATATGGCTACACCTTC. Protein sequence: CASSGTRYGYTF. Based on the CDR3 plus reference TRBV2 and TRBJ1-2, the full variable domain is EPEVTQTPSHQVTQMGQEVILRCVPISNHLYFYWYRQILGQKVEFLVSFYNNEISEKSEIFDDQFSVERPDGSNFTLKIRSTKLEDSAMYFCASSGTRYGYTFGSGTRLTVV.

This chain uses TRBV6-5 with TRBJ2-1; D unclear. V shed 5 bases and J shed 7 bases, with 9 bases lying between them. This CDR3 contains 12 residues. Germline V gives CDR1 MNHEY, CDR2 SVGAGI. CDR3: CASSPGSNEQFF. For the CDR3, the DNA is TGTGCCAGCAGTCCAGGATCGAATGAGCAGTTCTTC.

V gene TRBV4-3 combines with J gene TRBJ2-1, with 8 nucleotides matching TRBD2. Germline CDR1 reads LGHNA; CDR2 reads YSLEER. The V segment lost 0 bases and the J segment 6 bases; nucleotides outside the gene matches: 10. This CDR3 comprises 17 residues. CDR3 coding DNA: TGCGCCAGCAGCCAAGATCCTAGTACTAGCGGCTTCAATGAGCAGTTCTTC. This gives the protein CASSQDPSTSGFNEQFF.

The chain recombines TRBV7-3 with TRBJ2-1, with TRBD2 matching 12 bases. Germline V lookup: CDR1 SGHTA, CDR2 FQGTGA. The CDR3 is 16 residues long. Trimming removed 3 bases from V and 7 bases from J; junction bases left unmatched: 7. CDR3 DNA: TGTGCCAGCAGCTTCTATACTAGCGGGGGGTTGAATGAGCAGTTCTTC. It codes for CASSFYTSGGLNEQFF.

This clone was seen just once. The chain uses TRBV4-2 and TRBJ2-3; 8 bases match TRBD2. The germline V gene has CDR1 LGHNA and CDR2 YNFKEQ. CDR3 size: 16 residues. The V segment lost 1 base and the J segment 4 bases; nucleotides outside the gene matches: 7. The DNA of the CDR3 is TGTGCCAGCAGCCAAGCATACGGGAGGGCGGCAGATACGCAGTATTTT. Residues: CASSQAYGRAADTQYF.